Shown below are 22 T cell receptor beta chains from a single sample sequenced in a study of blood T cell repertoires in COVID-19. TCRdb keeps only in-frame clones here, not all; method: immunoSEQ multiplex PCR. This repertoire shows more than 60,000 clones, about 88% found once; its top ten account for approximately 15%. Sequencing input: peripheral blood. The receptor set was obtained from an elderly woman with active or convalescent COVID-19.

The chain couples TRBV7-8 to TRBJ2-5; 9 bases map to TRBD2. The trim removed 1 base at V and 5 bases at J, leaving 11 bases unmatched. CDR1 and CDR2 (germline): SGHVS, FQNEAQ. The CDR3 has 17 residues. As DNA, the CDR3 is TGTGCCAGCAGCTTAGATCAGGCGGGGGGGGAGGTGGAGACCCAGTACTTC. This sequence encodes CASSLDQAGGEVETQYF. Complete variable domain (other parts from reference TRBV7-8 and TRBJ2-5): GAGVSQSPRYKVAKRGQDVALRCDPISGHVSLFWYQQALGQGPEFLTYFQNEAQLDKSGLPSDRFFAERPEGSVSTLKIQRTQQEDSAVYLCASSLDQAGGEVETQYFGPGTRLLVL.

The chain joins TRBV5-1 to TRBJ1-1, with 7 bases lining up with TRBD1. The CDR3 consists of 15 residues. Unmatched junction bases numbered 9, after V lost 4 bases and J lost 3 bases. Germline CDR1 and CDR2: SGHRS and YFSETQ. CDR3 nucleotide sequence: TGCGCCAGCAGCCGGCTGACAGGGAGTGACACTGAAGCTTTCTTT. It yields the protein CASSRLTGSDTEAFF.

The rearrangement links TRBV21-1 to TRBJ1-4; TRBD1, as called in the table, went unchecked against the DNA. TRBV21-1 is deemed a pseudogene. This CDR3 is built from 13 residues. CDR3 residues: CARGGRGPEKLFF. The CDR3 nucleotides read TGTGCCAGGGGGGGCAGGGGGCCTGAAAAACTGTTTTTT.

This chain joins TRBV2 and TRBJ1-4, with D possibly being TRBD1 (6 bases). The V gene lost 5 bases and the J gene lost 7 bases, with 17 bases spanning the gap. Germline CDR1 is SNHLY and CDR2 is FYNNEI. The CDR3 is made up of 15 amino acids. The CDR3 loop reads CASSKGGVEAEKLFF. The CDR3 DNA reads as TGTGCCAGCAGTAAAGGGGGGGTGGAGGCTGAAAAACTGTTTTTT.

The chain is built from TRBV15 and TRBJ2-1; TRBD2 matches at 8 bases. The CDR3 is made up of 15 amino acids. Per germline, CDR1 LNHNV and CDR2 YYDKDF (reference sequence). The junction had 6 bases not matched to a gene; V was cut back by 0 bases and J by 8 bases. CDR3 DNA: TGTGCCACCAGCAGAGATCTCGGGGGGGGCGATGAGCAGTTCTTC. Translating gives CATSRDLGGGDEQFF.

The chain links TRBV18 to TRBJ2-2; TRBD2 agrees at 12 bases. CDR1 is KGHSH, CDR2 LQKENI, per germline. The CDR3 consists of 18 residues. V shed 6 bases and J 6 bases; nucleotides not matched to a gene: 14. DNA for the CDR3: TGTGCCAGCTCTAAAGGGACTAGCGGGCGATCCACGCCCGGGGAGCTGTTTTTT. Its protein is CASSKGTSGRSTPGELFF.

The gene calls are TRBV10-3 and TRBJ2-7, with D perhaps matching TRBD1 (5 bases). Germline CDR1 ENHRY, CDR2 SYGVKD. V lost 0 bases and J lost 3, with 9 bases in between. The CDR3 loop spans 14 amino acids. CDR3 sequence reads: CAISESRQLYEQYF. The CDR3, as DNA: TGTGCCATCAGTGAGTCTCGACAGCTCTACGAGCAGTACTTC.

V is TRBV24-1 and J is TRBJ1-5; D is unclear. Germline V CDR1 and CDR2: KGHDR, SFDVKD. The CDR3 covers 14 residues. The V end was cut by 2 bases, the J end by 5 bases, with 9 bases between. CDR3 residues: CATSDSSRYQPQHF. The CDR3 nucleotides are TGTGCCACCAGTGATTCCTCTCGGTATCAGCCCCAGCATTTT.

The CDR3 sequence is CASSYRAGELFF. DNA for the CDR3: TGTGCCAGCAGTTACCGGGCCGGGGAGCTGTTTTTT. V and J are TRBV27 and TRBJ2-2; D is unresolved. V was pared by 4 bases and J by 6 bases, with 6 bases between. The germline V gene has CDR1 MNHEY and CDR2 SMNVEV (reference sequence). This CDR3 comprises 12 residues.

The J gene is TRBJ2-2, the V gene TRBV6-2 or TRBV6-3; no clear D. The germline gives CDR1 MNHEY, CDR2 SVGEGT. This CDR3 has 16 residues. V shed 1 base and J shed 3 bases, with 12 bases lying between them. The CDR3 coding sequence is TGTGCCAGCAGTTACTTGGCTGTCAGATACACCGGGGAGCTGTTTTTT. Its protein product is CASSYLAVRYTGELFF.

The gene calls are TRBV7-3 and TRBJ2-3, with D unclear. This CDR3 contains 14 residues. Germline CDR1 and CDR2: SGHTA and FQGTGA. The V end was cut by 5 bases, the J end by 1 base, with 10 bases between. The chain's CDR3 is CASSILAGTDTQYF. For the CDR3, the DNA is TGTGCCAGCAGCATACTTGCCGGCACAGATACGCAGTATTTT.

This chain uses TRBV5-8 with TRBJ1-1; TRBD1 is a possible D gene (6 bases). This CDR3 region has 15 residues. Germline loops: CDR1 SGHTS, CDR2 YDEGEE. V was pared by 0 bases and J by 10 bases, with 19 bases between. The CDR3, as DNA: TGTGCCAGCAGCTTGGCCGCAGGGGCAAGAGTAGGAGCTTTCTTT. Residues: CASSLAAGARVGAFF.

This rearrangement joins TRBV5-4 to TRBJ2-6; D unclear. CDR3 length equals 15 residues. V lost 1 base and J 0 bases, leaving 5 bases between the germline ends. CDR1 is SGHNT, CDR2 YYREEE, per germline (reference sequence). Here the CDR3 DNA reads TGTGCCAGCAGCTTGCCGGGCTCTGGGGCCAACGTCCTGACTTTC. Translating gives CASSLPGSGANVLTF.

CDR3 region: CATSDPGDTQYF. The CDR3 DNA reads TGTGCCACCAGTGACCCAGGGGATACGCAGTATTTT. The J gene is TRBJ2-3, the V gene TRBV24-1, with a possible D match to TRBD1 (5 bases). Germline V CDR1 and CDR2: KGHDR, SFDVKD. V dropped 4 bases and J dropped 6 bases, with 7 bases sitting between them. This CDR3 is 12 amino acids long.

The chain couples TRBV4-3 to TRBJ2-7, with 9 nucleotides matching TRBD1. The germline V gene encodes CDR1 LGHNA and CDR2 YSLEER. The CDR3 totals 14 residues. The junction had 8 bases not matched to a gene; V was cut back by 4 bases and J by 7 bases. CDR3 amino acids: CASSPGQGSLEQYF. As DNA, the CDR3 is TGCGCCAGCAGCCCGGGACAGGGTTCGTTGGAGCAGTACTTC.

The sample holds a few counts of this clone. The chain carries TRBV6-4 and TRBJ2-2; D gene uncertain. The germline V and J ends were trimmed by 5 bases and 4 bases, with 11 bases remaining between them. The CDR3 consists of 14 residues. Germline CDR1 reads MRHNA; CDR2 reads SNTAGT. The CDR3 coding sequence is TGTGCCAGCAGTATCGGTGAGGCCACCGGGGAGCTGTTTTTT. Protein: CASSIGEATGELFF.

This CDR3 is CASSQRGSTQPQHF. The CDR3 DNA sequence: TGTGCCAGCAGCCAGAGGGGGTCGACTCAGCCCCAGCATTTT. This chain joins TRBV28 and TRBJ1-5; possibly TRBD1 for D (6 bases). Germline-derived CDR1 and CDR2 are MDHEN and SYDVKM. Trimming took off 6 bases at V and 6 bases at J, with 15 bases between the two ends. The CDR3 length is 14 residues.

This clone was observed a few times. The CDR3 nucleotides are TGTGCCAGCAGTGGTCGGGACAGTCCTCGCACAGATACGCAGTATTTT. Translated, it gives CASSGRDSPRTDTQYF. The rearrangement uses TRBV6-1 and TRBJ2-3, with TRBD1 matching 7 bases. J was trimmed by 1 base and V by 4 bases; bases with no gene match: 8. This CDR3 has 16 residues. Germline V lookup: CDR1 MNHNS, CDR2 SASEGT.

This sequence joins TRBV18 and TRBJ2-4; 9 bases are a match to TRBD2. This CDR3 contains 16 residues. Germline lookup yields CDR1 KGHSH and CDR2 LQKENI. The junction had 8 bases not matched to a gene; V was cut back by 6 bases and J by 2 bases. The CDR3 DNA reads TGTGCCAGCTCTCTCGGCGGGGGGGCAACCAAAAACATTCAGTACTTC. It specifies CASSLGGGATKNIQYF. The full variable domain, in which reference TRBV18 and TRBJ2-4 provide the parts outside the CDR3, is NAGVMQNPRHLVRRRGQEARLRCSPMKGHSHVYWYRQLPEEGLKFMVYLQKENIIDESGMPKERFSAEFPKEGPSILRIQQVVRGDSAAYFCASSLGGGATKNIQYFGAGTRLSVL.

The chain is built from TRBV4-2 and TRBJ1-6; tentatively, D is TRBD1 (5 bases). The germline V and J ends were trimmed by 0 bases and 13 bases, with 13 bases remaining between them. The CDR3 runs 14 residues. Germline loops: CDR1 LGHNA, CDR2 YNFKEQ. The CDR3 DNA reads as TGTGCCAGCAGCCAAGACAGGGATGGTTCGCCCCTCCACTTT. Protein product: CASSQDRDGSPLHF.

CDR3 coding DNA: TGTGCCAGTAGTATGCGGAGCACACTTTCCTACGAGCAGTACTTC. Translating it yields CASSMRSTLSYEQYF. The V gene is TRBV19, the J gene TRBJ2-7; D call uncertain. V lost 3 bases and J lost 1, with 13 bases in between. The CDR3 is made up of 15 amino acids. Germline V lookup: CDR1 LNHDA, CDR2 SQIVND (reference sequence).

The chain has TRBV28 and TRBJ2-2; 12 bases are a match to TRBD2. Germline values: CDR1 MDHEN, CDR2 SYDVKM. The CDR3 contains 17 residues. The junction had 11 bases not matched to a gene; V was cut back by 6 bases and J by 6 bases. The CDR3 bases are TGTGCCAGCAGCCGAACTAGCGGGGGGACTGGGGCCGGGGAGCTGTTTTTT. The encoded protein is CASSRTSGGTGAGELFF.